Shown below are 7 T cell receptor beta chains from a single sample sequenced in a study of blood T cell repertoires in COVID-19. Method: immunoSEQ multiplex PCR; TCRdb's copy keeps in-frame clones and lacks some. The sample lists roughly 200,000 clones, approximately 90% occurring once. Sequenced sample: peripheral blood. The receptors stem from a man aged 65-85 years with acute or convalescent COVID-19.

The gene calls are TRBV5-1 and TRBJ2-7, with 9 bases aligning to TRBD1. Germline CDR1 reads SGHRS; CDR2 reads YFSETQ. The CDR3 sequence is 15 residues long. Trimming removed 0 bases from V and 3 bases from J; junction bases left unmatched: 4. This CDR3 is CASSLAGQGVYEQYF. For the CDR3, the DNA is TGCGCCAGCAGCTTGGCGGGACAGGGAGTCTACGAGCAGTACTTC.

The V call is TRBV5-1, the J call TRBJ1-3; 7 nucleotides line up with TRBD1. The CDR3 is 16 amino acids. The V segment lost 0 bases and the J segment 4 bases; nucleotides outside the gene matches: 7. The V gene's germline CDR1 is SGHRS and CDR2 YFSETQ. For the CDR3, the DNA is TGCGCCAGCAGCTTGGCCCCCGACAGGGTCGGAAACACCATATATTTT. Its translation: CASSLAPDRVGNTIYF. Together with reference TRBV5-1 and TRBJ1-3, the CDR3 gives the full variable domain: KAGVTQTPRYLIKTRGQQVTLSCSPISGHRSVSWYQQTPGQGLQFLFEYFSETQRNKGNFPGRFSGRQFSNSRSEMNVSTLELGDSALYLCASSLAPDRVGNTIYFGEGSWLTVV.

The chain links TRBV9 to TRBJ2-3; TRBD1 matches 7 bases. The CDR3 is 13 residues long. Per germline, CDR1 SGDLS and CDR2 YYNGEE. V dropped 4 bases and J dropped 9; count of bases not matched to a gene: 8. The chain's CDR3 is CASSSGGAATQYF. The CDR3 DNA is TGTGCCAGCAGCTCAGGGGGAGCTGCGACGCAGTATTTT. The complete variable domain, with remaining parts taken from reference TRBV9 and TRBJ2-3, reads DSGVTQTPKHLITATGQRVTLRCSPRSGDLSVYWYQQSLDQGLQFLIQYYNGEERAKGNILERFSAQQFPDLHSELNLSSLELGDSALYFCASSSGGAATQYFGPGTRLTVL.

The CDR3 region has the DNA TGTGCCAGCAGCCTTGGACAGGGGTCCTACAATGAGCAGTTCTTC. Residues: CASSLGQGSYNEQFF. The chain has TRBV9 and TRBJ2-1; 9 bases are a match to TRBD1. From germline, CDR1 is SGDLS and CDR2 YYNGEE. This CDR3 is 15 amino acids long. Unmatched junction bases numbered 3, after V lost 4 bases and J lost 1 base. Based on the CDR3 plus reference TRBV9 and TRBJ2-1, the full variable domain is DSGVTQTPKHLITATGQRVTLRCSPRSGDLSVYWYQQSLDQGLQFLIQYYNGEERAKGNILERFSAQQFPDLHSELNLSSLELGDSALYFCASSLGQGSYNEQFFGPGTRLTVL.

Note on this clone: Given the absence of the conserved phenylalanine or tryptophan at the CDR3 end, a read error is likely. The DNA is omitted, as the CDR3 cannot be located on it reliably, and the CDR3 follows TCRdb's listing. The chain is built from TRBV21-1 and TRBJ1-4. TRBV21-1 is classified as a pseudogene. The CDR3 is made up of 9 amino acids, end residues included. The CDR3 here is CASSKPIAD.

This chain links TRBV11-2 with TRBJ1-5; 9 nucleotides align to TRBD1. The germline V gene has CDR1 SGHAT and CDR2 FQNNGV. V lost 5 bases and J lost 0; bases outside the gene matches: 2. The CDR3 spans 15 residues. The CDR3, as DNA: TGTGCCAGCAGCCGGGACAGGGCTAGCAATCAGCCCCAGCATTTT. Its protein is CASSRDRASNQPQHF. The whole variable domain, remainder taken from reference TRBV11-2 and TRBJ1-5, is EAGVAQSPRYKIIEKRQSVAFWCNPISGHATLYWYQQILGQGPKLLIQFQNNGVVDDSQLPKDRFSAERLKGVDSTLKIQPAKLEDSAVYLCASSRDRASNQPQHFGDGTRLSIL.

The chain is built from TRBV5-1 and TRBJ2-1; D is perhaps TRBD1 (6 bases). Trimming cost V 0 bases and J 9 bases, with 16 bases left between them. The CDR3 totals 15 residues. Germline V gives CDR1 SGHRS, CDR2 YFSETQ. The CDR3 nucleotides are TGCGCCAGCAGCTTGGAGGGGGACATAGAGGTTGAGCAGTTCTTC. Amino acids: CASSLEGDIEVEQFF. The complete variable domain, with remaining parts taken from reference TRBV5-1 and TRBJ2-1, reads KAGVTQTPRYLIKTRGQQVTLSCSPISGHRSVSWYQQTPGQGLQFLFEYFSETQRNKGNFPGRFSGRQFSNSRSEMNVSTLELGDSALYLCASSLEGDIEVEQFFGPGTRLTVL.